This T cell receptor beta chain was found in a study of cytomegalovirus exposure and HLA in healthy donors. General study points: Sequence variants that were highly shared formed a cluster that was likely a sequencing artifact.

Trimming removed 4 bases from V and 4 bases from J; junction bases left unmatched: 1. Germline CDR1 LNHDA, CDR2 SQIVND (reference sequence). This CDR3 region has 13 residues. This clone occurred a few times. Its antigen is currently unknown. With 60 Vbeta and 13 Jbeta primers, the PCR was carried out. Sequencing used immunoSEQ multiplex PCR; TCRdb keeps in-frame clones, though not all of them. The sample carries around 270,000 clones, about four fifths recorded once. The rearrangement uses TRBV19 and TRBJ1-5; 7 positions agree with TRBD1. This sequence was found in a girl aged 2-15 years in good health and CMV-seronegative. The sample taken for sequencing was PBMCs. The CDR3 nucleotides are TGTGCCAGTAGTACAGGGGGGAATCAGCCCCAGCATTTT. Translation: CASSTGGNQPQHF.